Sequencing of this T cell receptor beta chain was carried out in a study of response to subunit inactivated influenza vaccine. Study results and limitations: Authors suggested each seasonal flu vaccination may recruit only limited numbers of new T cells.

One entry per CDR3 protein, called by TCRdb with MiXCR from the RT-PCR reads. Of under 800,000 distinct CDR3 sequences listed, 11% to 15% are singletons. Germline V gene lookup returns CDR1 SQVTM and CDR2 ANQGSEA. This CDR3 has 13 residues. Trimming left V 7 bases short and J 0 bases short, with 13 bases between. This clonotype has more than one count but fewer than ten. Its antigen is currently unknown. Sequenced material: PBMCs from blood, taken about 14 days before vaccination. This TCR came from a man in his fifties or sixties who received an inactivated influenza vaccine. This chain uses TRBV29-1 with TRBJ2-7; unclear D gene. The CDR3 DNA is TGCAGCGCTAACATCGCGTCCTCCTACGAGCAGTACTTC. It translates to CSANIASSYEQYF.